Below are 5 T cell receptor beta chains sequenced from a single sample in a study of shared clonotypes between healthy human individuals. Clones were read by immunoSEQ multiplex PCR, and TCRdb kept only the in-frame ones, dropping some. The sample consists of 300,000 to 400,000 clones, around 74% of them appearing once. Material: memory CD4+ T cells sorted from blood. The subset: CD45RA-negative fraction. All receptors come from a man aged 30-40 years in good health.

The CDR3 spells CASSPRGDNQPQHF. CDR3 in DNA: TGTGCCAGCAGCCCCCGGGGTGATAATCAGCCCCAGCATTTT. The V call is TRBV28, the J call TRBJ1-5; no firm D call. Germline V gene sequence: CDR1 MDHEN, CDR2 SYDVKM. CDR3 size: 14 residues. The V end was cut by 6 bases, the J end by 4 bases, with 13 bases between.

In its sample, this clone was seen once. The chain links TRBV28 to TRBJ2-1; 12 bases map to TRBD2. V lost 1 base to trimming and J lost 0 bases; unmatched junction nucleotides: 13. The CDR3 sequence is 21 residues long. The germline gives CDR1 MDHEN, CDR2 SYDVKM. The CDR3 DNA reads as TGTGCCAGCAGTTTATATCCCCCCGCTAGCGGGAGGGCCCCCTCCTACAATGAGCAGTTCTTC. The encoded protein is CASSLYPPASGRAPSYNEQFF.

The chain's CDR3 is CASSEFGGRLQETQYF. CDR3 coding DNA: TGTGCCAGCAGTGAATTCGGGGGAAGACTTCAAGAGACCCAGTACTTC. V gene TRBV25-1 combines with J gene TRBJ2-5; D is perhaps TRBD2 (6 bases). The V gene's germline CDR1 is MGHDK and CDR2 SYGVNS. The length of the CDR3 is 16 residues. Trimming cost V 1 base and J 2 bases, with 14 bases left between them.

V usage is TRBV5-1 and J usage is TRBJ2-1; D is possibly TRBD2 (5 bases). The length of the CDR3 is 12 residues. Germline values: CDR1 SGHRS, CDR2 YFSETQ. The V end lost 1 base, the J end lost 6 bases, and 5 bases lay between the germline ends. The CDR3 region has the DNA TGCGCCAGCAGCTTGACTAGCAATGAGCAGTTCTTC. Its translation: CASSLTSNEQFF.

This clone came up a few times. The chain employs TRBV6-1 and TRBJ2-2, with TRBD1 as a possible D gene (6 bases). CDR3 length: 15 residues. The germline V gene encodes CDR1 MNHNS and CDR2 SASEGT. V gave up 1 base and J gave up 5 bases, with 11 bases separating them. The CDR3 loop is CASSEVFRGTGELFF. In DNA, the CDR3 is TGTGCCAGCAGTGAAGTGTTCAGGGGAACCGGGGAGCTGTTTTTT.